The 20 T cell receptor beta chains in this list originate from one sample, sequenced in a study of response to subunit inactivated influenza vaccine. TCRdb re-called the RT-PCR reads with MiXCR, one entry per CDR3 protein. The sample consists of 500,000 or so distinct CDR3 sequences, about 17% of them appearing once. The material was CD4+ T cells sorted from PBMCs, obtained around 25 months after vaccination. The receptors stem from a man aged 50 to 75 who received an inactivated influenza vaccine.

This chain joins TRBV7-9 and TRBJ2-3; TRBD2 is a possible D gene (5 bases). CDR1 is SEHNR, CDR2 FQNEAQ, per germline (reference sequence). The length of the CDR3 is 15 residues. Trimming cost V 4 bases and J 7 bases, with 18 bases left between them. CDR3 bases: TGTGCCAGCAGCTCGGGATCGAGACAAACAAATACGCAGTATTTT. It codes for CASSSGSRQTNTQYF.

The chain combines TRBV6-2 or TRBV6-3 with TRBJ2-3; either TRBD1 or TRBD2 may fit D (5 bases each). V shed 0 bases and J shed 8 bases, with 6 bases lying between them. Germline values: CDR1 MNHEY, CDR2 SVGEGT. The CDR3 spans 12 residues. The CDR3 sequence is CASSYSGVTQYF. The CDR3 DNA reads as TGTGCCAGCAGTTACTCGGGGGTTACGCAGTATTTT.

This clonotype has at least ten counts. This chain joins TRBV5-1 and TRBJ2-7; no clear D gene. The CDR3 runs to 14 residues. Trimming pared 3 bases from V and 5 bases from J, leaving 15 bases between. Germline values: CDR1 SGHRS, CDR2 YFSETQ. The DNA of the CDR3 is TGCGCCAGCAGCTCCGACATCAAACCTAACGAGCAGTACTTC. Its protein is CASSSDIKPNEQYF.

This clonotype was detected a few times. The chain recombines TRBV3-1 with TRBJ1-1; D may be TRBD1 (5 bases). Germline V gene lookup returns CDR1 LGHDT and CDR2 YNNKEL (reference sequence). The CDR3 loop spans 16 amino acids. V was shortened by 1 base and J by 5 bases, with 17 bases between the two germline ends. CDR3 residues: CASSQASGNRGTEAFF. The CDR3 DNA follows: TGTGCCAGCAGCCAAGCTTCAGGGAACCGGGGAACTGAAGCTTTCTTT.

The chain couples TRBV18 to TRBJ2-2; D not certain. The germline V and J ends were trimmed by 3 bases and 11 bases, with 13 bases remaining between them. Germline loops: CDR1 KGHSH, CDR2 LQKENI. The CDR3 totals 13 residues. CDR3: CASSPDVNGELFF. The DNA for the CDR3 is TGTGCCAGCTCACCGGACGTGAACGGCGAGCTGTTTTTT.

This clonotype was detected many times. The rearrangement joins TRBV4-3 to TRBJ2-2; 12 bases map to TRBD2. The germline CDR1 and CDR2 sequences are LGHNA and YSLEER. This CDR3 has 19 amino acids. The V and J ends lost 0 bases and 5 bases, in that order; junction bases with no gene match: 10. CDR3 nucleotide sequence: TGCGCCAGCAGCCAAGATCCTCTTACTAGCGGGGGGCGGACCGGGGAGCTGTTTTTT. It is translated as CASSQDPLTSGGRTGELFF.

The sample holds a few counts of this clonotype. The chain employs TRBV6-5 and TRBJ2-3; weak D call: TRBD1 (6 bases). This CDR3 contains 14 residues. V was trimmed by 2 bases and J by 8 bases, leaving 14 bases between them. The germline V gene has CDR1 MNHEY and CDR2 SVGAGI. The CDR3 DNA sequence: TGTGCCAGCAGTTACGGAACAGGGTGGGCTACGCAGTATTTT. It encodes CASSYGTGWATQYF.

In this sample, this clonotype turned up a few times. The chain combines TRBV3-1 with TRBJ2-5, with D hard to call. Germline CDR1 reads LGHDT; CDR2 reads YNNKEL (reference sequence). Deletions cut 2 bases from V and 2 bases from J, with 9 bases between. The CDR3 sequence is 14 residues long. The CDR3 sequence: CASSQNWGQETQYF. The CDR3 DNA is TGTGCCAGCAGCCAAAATTGGGGACAAGAGACCCAGTACTTC.

This clonotype has at least ten counts. The chain has TRBV4-1 and TRBJ2-2; no definite D call. V shed 2 bases and J shed 2 bases, with 15 bases lying between them. Germline V gives CDR1 MGHRA, CDR2 YSYEKL. The CDR3 length is 17 residues. CDR3 amino acids: CASSQSRGNRNTGELFF. For the CDR3, the DNA is TGCGCCAGCAGCCAATCGCGTGGTAATCGCAACACCGGGGAGCTGTTTTTT.

A few counts support this clonotype. The V gene is TRBV4-2, the J gene TRBJ2-5; no reliable D call. This CDR3 spans 17 amino acids. Per germline, CDR1 LGHNA and CDR2 YNFKEQ. V lost 0 bases, J lost 7 bases, and 21 bases lay in between. The CDR3 here is CASSQDLGVSRPGTQYF. The CDR3 DNA follows: TGTGCCAGCAGCCAAGACCTGGGTGTTTCCCGACCGGGGACCCAGTACTTC.

The chain's CDR3 is CASSLGTGYGTDTQYF. CDR3 coding DNA: TGTGCCAGCAGCCTCGGGACAGGGTACGGCACAGATACGCAGTATTTT. J is TRBJ2-3 and V is TRBV5-8; TRBD1 aligns across 9 bases. The CDR3 contains 16 residues. Germline lookup yields CDR1 SGHTS and CDR2 YDEGEE. J lost 1 base, V lost 4 bases, and 7 bases had no gene match.

This clonotype was counted at least ten times. This chain joins TRBV5-1 and TRBJ2-1; unclear D gene. This CDR3 comprises 13 residues. Trimming pared 4 bases from V and 10 bases from J, leaving 15 bases between. The germline CDR1 and CDR2 sequences are SGHRS and YFSETQ. DNA of the CDR3: TGCGCCAGCAGCCCCCCATCCCTGAGGGAGCAGTTCTTC. Protein product: CASSPPSLREQFF.

The chain is built from TRBV3-1 and TRBJ2-1; no firm D call. The CDR3 is made up of 12 amino acids. V was trimmed by 4 bases and J by 10 bases, leaving 11 bases between them. Germline V gives CDR1 LGHDT, CDR2 YNNKEL (reference sequence). Here the CDR3 reads CASSLSGLEQFF. The CDR3 DNA follows: TGTGCCAGCAGCCTTAGTGGGTTAGAGCAGTTCTTC.

This clonotype was detected many times. At one end the junction does not follow the germline gene, possibly because of a read error. The gene calls are TRBV18 and TRBJ2-7; perhaps TRBD1 as D (6 bases). The CDR3 is 13 amino acids. Germline-derived CDR1 and CDR2 are KGHSH and LQKENI. CDR3 sequence reads: CASSPGQSYEQYF. Written as DNA, the CDR3 is TGCGCCAGCAGCCCCGGACAGTCCTACGAGCAGTACTTC.

The J gene is TRBJ2-7, the V gene TRBV20-1; D is possibly TRBD2 (5 bases). Germline CDR1 reads DFQATT; CDR2 reads SNEGSKA (reference sequence). V lost 5 bases, J lost 2 bases, and 13 bases lay in between. The CDR3 is made up of 13 amino acids. CDR3 nucleotides: TGCAGTGCTGGACGGACTGACACCTACGAGCAGTACTTC. It specifies CSAGRTDTYEQYF.

This chain connects TRBV14 to TRBJ2-7; 7 bases are shared with TRBD1. Germline assignment: CDR1 SGHDN and CDR2 FVKESK. The ends lost 2 bases at V and 0 bases at J; junction bases unmatched: 7. This CDR3 has 16 amino acids. This CDR3 reads CASSQYGQAYSYEQYF. CDR3 sequence (DNA): TGTGCCAGCAGCCAATACGGACAGGCGTACTCCTACGAGCAGTACTTC.

This clonotype was seen a handful of times. Germline and junction disagree at one end, which may indicate a read error. The gene calls are TRBV7-2 and TRBJ1-6, with D tentatively TRBD1 (5 bases). This CDR3 region has 14 residues. Germline V gene data show CDR1 as SGHTA and CDR2 as FQGNSA. CDR3 residues: CASSFRDQNSPLHF. The DNA of the CDR3 is TGTGCCAGCAGCTTTCGGGACCAAAATTCTCCCCTCCACTTT.

V usage is TRBV6-5 and J usage is TRBJ1-5; D is perhaps TRBD1 (5 bases). Trimming took 2 bases from V and 1 from J, leaving 9 bases between them. CDR1 is MNHEY and CDR2 is SVGAGI in the germline V gene. The CDR3 covers 15 residues. This CDR3 reads CASSYLGVSNQPQHF. CDR3 in DNA: TGTGCCAGCAGTTACCTGGGGGTGAGCAATCAGCCCCAGCATTTT.

V gene TRBV28 combines with J gene TRBJ2-1; D remains ambiguous. Between the trimmed V and J ends, which lost 5 bases and 8 bases, there was a span of 10 bases. There are 12 residues in the CDR3. CDR1 is MDHEN and CDR2 is SYDVKM in the germline V gene. The CDR3 sequence: CASSQRLDEQFF. The DNA of the CDR3 is TGTGCCAGCAGTCAACGGCTGGATGAGCAGTTCTTC.

This clonotype was detected only a few times. This chain connects TRBV4-3 to TRBJ1-4; a possible D gene is TRBD1 (6 bases). Germline CDR1 reads LGHNA; CDR2 reads YSLEER. V lost 3 bases and J 6 bases, leaving 17 bases between the germline ends. CDR3 length: 16 residues. This CDR3 is CASSQDGGRSYEKLFF. The CDR3 nucleotides are TGCGCCAGCAGCCAGGACGGGGGGCGCAGTTATGAAAAACTGTTTTTT.